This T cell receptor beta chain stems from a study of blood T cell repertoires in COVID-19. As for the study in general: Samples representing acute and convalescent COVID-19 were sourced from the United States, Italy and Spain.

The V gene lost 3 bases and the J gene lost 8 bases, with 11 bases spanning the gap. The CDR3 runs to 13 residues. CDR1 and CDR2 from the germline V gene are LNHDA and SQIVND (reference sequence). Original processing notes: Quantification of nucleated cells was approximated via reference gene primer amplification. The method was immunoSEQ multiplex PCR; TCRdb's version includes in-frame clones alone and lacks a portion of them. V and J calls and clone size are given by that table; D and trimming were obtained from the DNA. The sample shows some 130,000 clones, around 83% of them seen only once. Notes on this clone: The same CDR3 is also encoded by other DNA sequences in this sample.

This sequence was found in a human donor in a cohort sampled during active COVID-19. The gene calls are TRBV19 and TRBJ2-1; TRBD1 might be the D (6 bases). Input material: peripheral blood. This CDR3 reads CASSIGRGDEQFF. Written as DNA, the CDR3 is TGTGCCAGTAGTATCGGCAGGGGCGATGAGCAGTTCTTC. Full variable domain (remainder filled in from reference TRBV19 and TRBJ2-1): DGGITQSPKYLFRKEGQNVTLSCEQNLNHDAMYWYRQDPGQGLRLIYYSQIVNDFQKGDIAEGYSVSREKKESFPLTVTSAQKNPTAFYLCASSIGRGDEQFFGPGTRLTVL.